Listed below are T cell receptor beta chains from one sample, sequenced in a study of a mutant IDH1 vaccine in newly diagnosed glioma. No antigens are known for them. Measured with immunoSEQ multiplex PCR; TCRdb has only the in-frame clones, and not every one. The repertoire holds roughly 46,000 clones, roughly 83% seen once, with around 4.7% in the top ten. Sequenced here: PBMCs, sampled from a glioma patient whose treatment included an IDH1 peptide vaccine. The receptors come from a woman in her twenties or thirties with glioma. Some clones in this sample may be carry-over from other donors' samples. CDR3s include the opening cysteine and the closing phenylalanine or tryptophan. Fields, in order: clone size, J gene, D gene, V gene, CDR3 protein, CDR3 DNA. A D gene is named only where the DNA matches it firmly. Clone size, where shown, is once, few, many, or a class for clones that have expanded.

>-|TRBJ1-2|-|TRBV27
CASALGGGLNYGYTF
TGTGCCAGCGCCTTAGGGGGGGGTCTTAACTATGGCTACACCTTC
>-|TRBJ2-3|-|TRBV5-6
CASSLRRWRTPGDTQYF
TGTGCCAGCAGCTTGAGGAGGTGGCGGACCCCGGGGGATACGCAGTATTTT
>few|TRBJ1-2|-|TRBV29-1
CSVEGYGYTF
TGCAGCGTTGAAGGCTATGGCTACACCTTC
>-|TRBJ2-1|TRBD2|TRBV5-4
CASSPLAGGSYNEQFF
TGTGCCAGCAGCCCCCTGGCGGGGGGCTCCTACAATGAGCAGTTCTTC
>-|TRBJ1-2|-|TRBV20-1
CSARVAGGYTF
TGCAGTGCTAGAGTTGCGGGTGGCTACACCTTC
>few|TRBJ1-1|-|TRBV12-5
CASGLGNTEAFF
TGTGCTAGTGGTTTAGGCAACACTGAAGCTTTCTTT
>-|TRBJ1-1|-|TRBV27
CASSLSMGGTNTEAFF
TGTGCCAGCAGTTTATCGATGGGGGGGACTAACACTGAAGCTTTCTTT
>-|TRBJ2-7|TRBD1|TRBV2
CASSSPGQGPEQYF
TGTGCCAGCAGTTCTCCGGGACAGGGTCCCGAGCAGTACTTC
>-|TRBJ1-1|-|TRBV5-1
CASSFSVGGYGEAFF
TGCGCCAGCAGCTTCTCCGTAGGGGGGTACGGTGAAGCTTTCTTT
>few|TRBJ1-1|-|TRBV5-1
CASSLTTNTEAFF
TGCGCCAGCAGCTTAACGACGAACACTGAAGCTTTCTTT
>-|TRBJ1-1|-|TRBV19
CASSQGRMNTEAFF
TGTGCCAGTAGTCAGGGACGGATGAACACTGAAGCTTTCTTT
>once|TRBJ2-3|TRBD2|TRBV2
CASISLAGAGKDTQYF
TGTGCCAGCATTTCCCTAGCGGGAGCAGGTAAAGATACGCAGTATTTT
>few|TRBJ1-1|-|TRBV15
CATSRAGPGRHEAFF
TGTGCCACCAGCAGAGCTGGCCCGGGACGGCATGAGGCTTTCTTT